The sequence of this TCR beta chain was determined in a study of Ad26.COV2.S vaccination and SARS-CoV-2 variants. Study context: Enrolled in COV1001, the donor was in the Ad26.COV2.S trial arm, which received the vaccine. Participants got Ad26.COV2.S intramuscularly, once or twice 56 days apart. Study observations and caveats: Vaccine recipients and placebo recipients showed similar non-spike TCR breadth. TCR breadth and depth estimates may have understated total T cell responses.

Trimming removed 5 bases from V and 6 bases from J, with 14 bases in between. This CDR3 comprises 13 residues. The germline V gene has CDR1 LNHDA and CDR2 SQIVND (reference sequence). Profiling relied on immunoSEQ multiplex PCR, and the TCRdb table lists in-frame clones only, not all of them. Of hundreds of thousands of clones listed, around 92% are singletons. Only one count was recorded for this clone. Its antigen is currently unknown. Specified treatment: roughly 20 received Ad26.COV2.S at low or high dose, single or two shots; five or six received placebo; per-sample allocation not given. At day 63 after the first vaccine or placebo injection, samples were drawn.

The clonotype was recovered from a person aged 18-65 years who received the Ad26.COV2.S COVID-19 vaccine or a placebo. The rearrangement uses TRBV19 and TRBJ2-7, with D maybe TRBD1 (5 bases). The input for sequencing was peripheral blood, taken in a trial of Ad26.COV2.S vaccine versus placebo. CDR3 protein: CASSYRQGIEQYF. The CDR3 nucleotides read TGTGCCAGTAGTTATCGGCAGGGTATCGAGCAGTACTTC.